This note documents a single TCR beta chain sequence. These data come from a study of blood T cell repertoires in COVID-19. Produced via immunoSEQ multiplex PCR; TCRdb's table is partial and in-frame only. The table records 150,000 or so clones, approximately 85% of them present only once. V lost 3 bases, J lost 2 bases, and 13 bases stayed unmatched. Germline assignment: CDR1 LGHDT and CDR2 YNNKEL (reference sequence). The CDR3 runs to 18 residues. Source material: peripheral blood. This receptor was taken from a woman aged 60-75 years with COVID-19, enrolled during active disease. V is TRBV3-1 (or the pseudogene TRBV3-2) and J is TRBJ2-1; the match to TRBD1 covers 7 bases. CDR3 loop: CASSQERWGTATYNEQFF. The CDR3 nucleotides read TGTGCCAGCAGCCAGGAGAGATGGGGGACAGCTACCTACAATGAGCAGTTCTTC.